The text below deals with one TCR beta chain. This specimen belongs to a study of shared clonotypes between healthy human individuals. Germline-derived CDR1 and CDR2 are MDHEN and SYDVKM. The CDR3 runs 14 residues. J was trimmed by 2 bases and V by 5 bases; bases with no gene match: 3. TCRdb's copy holds only in-frame clones and misses some; the assay was immunoSEQ multiplex PCR. The sample records roughly 760,000 clones, roughly 70% being singletons. The TCR sequence derives from a woman aged 30 to 39 in good health. Sequencing was carried out using memory CD4+ T cells sorted from blood. As to subset: CD45RA-negative fraction. V is TRBV28 and J is TRBJ2-3, with TRBD2 identical over 8 bases. This CDR3 is CASSQAGVTDTQYF. DNA for the CDR3: TGTGCCAGCAGTCAAGCGGGGGTCACAGATACGCAGTATTTT.